This T cell receptor beta chain was sequenced in a study of blood T cell repertoires in COVID-19. On the study more broadly: Material from acute and convalescent COVID-19 was sourced from the United States, Italy and Spain.

Per the original methods: The assay estimated nucleated cells by amplifying reference gene primers. TCRdb's copy holds only in-frame clones and misses some; the assay was immunoSEQ multiplex PCR. The D gene and trimming were derived from the DNA, and the V and J assignments and clone size from that table. There are around 260,000 clones in the sample; approximately 86% occur only once, and about 0.7% lies in the top ten. V lost 3 bases and J 2 bases, leaving 14 bases between the germline ends. This CDR3 has 16 amino acids. CDR1 is SGHDN, CDR2 FVKESK, per germline. The table lists this clone with a count of one.

Sequences were obtained from peripheral blood. The receptor was isolated from a human donor in a cohort sampled during active COVID-19. This sequence joins TRBV14 and TRBJ1-3, with D perhaps matching TRBD1 (5 bases). CDR3 sequence reads: CASSHISAGTGNTIYF. Here the CDR3 DNA reads TGTGCCAGCAGCCACATTTCTGCAGGGACTGGAAACACCATATATTTT. Filled out from reference TRBV14 and TRBJ1-3, the complete variable domain reads EAGVTQFPSHSVIEKGQTVTLRCDPISGHDNLYWYRRVMGKEIKFLLHFVKESKQDESGMPNNRFLAERTGGTYSTLKVQPAELEDSGVYFCASSHISAGTGNTIYFGEGSWLTVV.